A single sample gave rise to the 5 T cell receptor beta chains below, sequenced in a study of T cells after yellow fever vaccination. Each CDR3 protein is one row after TCRdb ran MiXCR on the 5' RACE reads. The sample has hundreds of thousands of distinct CDR3 sequences; 8.7% are singletons. The starting material was PBMCs, obtained on the day of the first yellow fever vaccination. These receptors were collected from a man younger than 35 who received the YFV17D yellow fever vaccine.

The chain recombines TRBV20-1 with TRBJ2-5; 11 bases map to TRBD2. This CDR3 has 15 residues. The germline V gene has CDR1 DFQATT and CDR2 SNEGSKA (reference sequence). V lost 0 bases to trimming and J lost 5 bases; unmatched junction nucleotides: 5. DNA of the CDR3: TGCAGTGCTAGAGACCCAACTAGCGGGGGTGAGACCCAGTACTTC. Protein product: CSARDPTSGGETQYF.

This clonotype appeared many times. This chain uses TRBV5-1 with TRBJ1-4; a possible D gene is TRBD1 (5 bases). Germline loops: CDR1 SGHRS, CDR2 YFSETQ. This CDR3 has 14 residues. Trimming shortened V by 0 bases and J by 12 bases, and 15 bases separated the two germline ends. CDR3 in amino acids: CASSLAMYGGELFF. The CDR3 DNA reads TGCGCCAGCAGCTTGGCAATGTATGGGGGAGAACTGTTTTTT.

The table lists this clonotype with a few counts. V usage is TRBV7-9 and J usage is TRBJ2-1; D is unresolved. Germline V gene data show CDR1 as SEHNR and CDR2 as FQNEAQ (reference sequence). This CDR3 is built from 14 residues. V lost 3 bases to trimming and J lost 4 bases, with 10 bases between them. CDR3 nucleotides: TGTGCCAGCAGCTTTATGGACGGGTACAATGAGCAGTTCTTC. It is translated as CASSFMDGYNEQFF.

This sequence joins TRBV6-5 and TRBJ2-2; D may match TRBD1 or TRBD2 (5 bases each). V shed 0 bases and J shed 6 bases, with 17 bases lying between them. CDR1 is MNHEY and CDR2 is SVGAGI in the germline V gene. This CDR3 contains 17 residues. The CDR3 DNA reads TGTGCCAGCAGTTACTCGGGCCGTTTTCAGGGAGCCGGGGAGCTGTTTTTT. Residues: CASSYSGRFQGAGELFF.

The chain carries TRBV6-2 or TRBV6-3 and TRBJ2-7; tentatively, D is TRBD1 (5 bases). The CDR3 contains 16 residues. V was clipped by 2 bases and J by 2 bases, with 16 bases between them. Germline values: CDR1 MNHEY, CDR2 SVGEGT. The CDR3 DNA follows: TGTGCCAGCAGTTACCCCCTTGTGGGGCTACCCTACGAGCAGTACTTC. It specifies CASSYPLVGLPYEQYF.